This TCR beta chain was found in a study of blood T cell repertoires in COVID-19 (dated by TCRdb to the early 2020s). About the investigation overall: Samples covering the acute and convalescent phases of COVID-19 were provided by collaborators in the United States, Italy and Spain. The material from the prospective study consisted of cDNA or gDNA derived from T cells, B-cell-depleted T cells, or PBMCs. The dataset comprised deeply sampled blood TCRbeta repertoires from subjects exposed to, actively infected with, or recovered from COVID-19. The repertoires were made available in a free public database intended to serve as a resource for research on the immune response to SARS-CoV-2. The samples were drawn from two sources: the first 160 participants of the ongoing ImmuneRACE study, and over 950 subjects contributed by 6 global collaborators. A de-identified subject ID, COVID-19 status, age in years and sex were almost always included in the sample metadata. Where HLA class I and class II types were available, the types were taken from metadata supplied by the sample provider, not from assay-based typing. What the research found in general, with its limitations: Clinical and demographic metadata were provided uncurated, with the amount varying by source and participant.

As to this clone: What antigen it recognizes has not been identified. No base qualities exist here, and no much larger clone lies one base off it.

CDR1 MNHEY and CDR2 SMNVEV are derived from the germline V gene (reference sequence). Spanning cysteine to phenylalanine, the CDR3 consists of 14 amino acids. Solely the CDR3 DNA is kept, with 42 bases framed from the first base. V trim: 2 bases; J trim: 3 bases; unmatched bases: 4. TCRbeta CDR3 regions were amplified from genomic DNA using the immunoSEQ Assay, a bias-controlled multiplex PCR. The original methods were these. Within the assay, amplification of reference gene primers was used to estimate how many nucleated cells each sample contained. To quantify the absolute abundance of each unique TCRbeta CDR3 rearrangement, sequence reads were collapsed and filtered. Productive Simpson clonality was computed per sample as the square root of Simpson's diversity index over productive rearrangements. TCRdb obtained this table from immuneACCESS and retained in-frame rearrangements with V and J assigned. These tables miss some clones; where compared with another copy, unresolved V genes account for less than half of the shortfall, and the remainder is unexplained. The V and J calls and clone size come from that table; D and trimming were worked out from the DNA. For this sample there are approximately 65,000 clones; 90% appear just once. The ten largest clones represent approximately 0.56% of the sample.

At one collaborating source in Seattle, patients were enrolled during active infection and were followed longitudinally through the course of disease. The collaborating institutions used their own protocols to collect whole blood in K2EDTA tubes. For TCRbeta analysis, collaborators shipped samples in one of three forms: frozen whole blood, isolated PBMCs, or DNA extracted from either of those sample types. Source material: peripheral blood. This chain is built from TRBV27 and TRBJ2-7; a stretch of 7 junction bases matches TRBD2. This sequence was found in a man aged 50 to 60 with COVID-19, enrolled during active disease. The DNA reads TGTGCCAGCAGTTTAAGGCGGGGGAACTACGAGCAGTACTTC. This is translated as CASSLRRGNYEQYF.